This T cell receptor (beta chain) was captured by sequencing in a study of blood T cell repertoires in COVID-19. Background on the study: PBMCs, B-cell-depleted T cells, or T cells provided the cDNA or gDNA that made up the material.

There are 14 residues in the CDR3. Trimming stripped 6 bases from V and 4 bases from J, with 13 bases between. Per the germline V gene, CDR1 is MNHEY and CDR2 is SMNVEV (reference sequence). Profiled with immunoSEQ multiplex PCR; TCRdb holds only in-frame clones, not every one. Here the sample spans about 300,000 clones, 91% being singletons. Seattle cases were enrolled at active infection and followed longitudinally. The material sequenced was peripheral blood. The rearrangement uses TRBV27 and TRBJ1-3, with unresolved D. The origin of this receptor is a woman younger than 45 with COVID-19, enrolled during active disease. In nucleotides, the CDR3 is TGTGCCAGCAGGGGAATGGAGGAGGGAAACACCATATATTTT. Translated, it gives CASRGMEEGNTIYF.